This passage covers 24 T cell receptor beta chains from one sample sequenced in a study of T-cell memory formation after mild COVID-19. TCRdb re-derived calls from the 5' RACE reads in MiXCR, one entry per CDR3 protein. In the table there are about 390,000 distinct CDR3 sequences, about 17% of which are singletons. The sample was PBMCs or a T cell subset sorted from them (not recorded which). The receptors here all came from a man aged 18-30 years who had mild COVID-19 (a few samples of this study predate the infection). Cell type and time point are not known.

The chain employs TRBV9 and TRBJ2-1; D uncertain. The germline CDR1 and CDR2 sequences are SGDLS and YYNGEE. The CDR3 extends over 13 amino acids. Trimming stripped 3 bases from V and 10 bases from J, with 14 bases between. This CDR3 reads CASSGKVLVEQFF. The CDR3, as DNA: TGTGCCAGCAGCGGTAAGGTTCTAGTGGAGCAGTTCTTC. Full variable domain (rest looked up from reference TRBV9 and TRBJ2-1): DSGVTQTPKHLITATGQRVTLRCSPRSGDLSVYWYQQSLDQGLQFLIQYYNGEERAKGNILERFSAQQFPDLHSELNLSSLELGDSALYFCASSGKVLVEQFFGPGTRLTVL.

This clonotype was seen more than once but under ten times. The chain has TRBV30 and TRBJ2-1, with TRBD1 identical over 7 bases. V gave up 5 bases and J gave up 3 bases; unmatched junction bases: 1. The germline gives CDR1 GTSNPN, CDR2 SVGIG (reference sequence). The CDR3 sequence is 12 residues long. CDR3 residues: CAWDRDYNEQFF. In nucleotides, the CDR3 is TGTGCCTGGGACAGGGACTACAATGAGCAGTTCTTC.

This clonotype was recorded at least ten times. This chain connects TRBV5-1 to TRBJ1-1; 8 nucleotides match TRBD1. Germline V gene lookup returns CDR1 SGHRS and CDR2 YFSETQ. The V and J ends lost 4 bases and 2 bases, in that order; junction bases with no gene match: 4. The CDR3 extends over 14 amino acids. CDR3 DNA sequence: TGCGCCAGCAGCACCGGACAGGGTAACACTGAAGCTTTCTTT. Translated: CASSTGQGNTEAFF.

This clonotype has more than one count but fewer than ten. The chain links TRBV4-3 to TRBJ2-5, with D tentatively TRBD2 (6 bases). V shed 3 bases and J shed 1 base, with 12 bases lying between them. Germline CDR1 and CDR2: LGHNA and YSLEER. This CDR3 is built from 15 residues. CDR3 in amino acids: CASSQGLGLQETQYF. The CDR3 DNA reads as TGCGCCAGCAGCCAGGGTTTGGGACTCCAAGAGACCCAGTACTTC.

The chain employs TRBV11-2 and TRBJ2-1; 9 bases agree with TRBD2. Germline CDR1 is SGHAT and CDR2 is FQNNGV. After removal of 4 bases from V and 7 bases from J, the junction contained 11 bases not matched to a gene. The CDR3 extends over 16 amino acids. Written as DNA, the CDR3 is TGTGCCAGCAGCTCCCTCCGCGGGGGGGCGAGAAATGAGCAGTTCTTC. Protein sequence: CASSSLRGGARNEQFF.

The chain links TRBV6-2 or TRBV6-3 to TRBJ1-6; D might be TRBD1 (5 bases). The CDR3 is made up of 16 amino acids. In germline, CDR1 is MNHEY, CDR2 SVGEGT. The V end was cut by 3 bases, the J end by 7 bases, with 16 bases between. The DNA for the CDR3 is TGTGCCAGCAGTTATCGAACAGGTGCCAGGAATTCACCCCTCCACTTT. Amino acid sequence: CASSYRTGARNSPLHF.

The chain links TRBV2 to TRBJ2-3; D is uncertain. Trimming cost V 7 bases and J 6 bases, with 8 bases left between them. The CDR3 loop spans 11 amino acids. Germline values: CDR1 SNHLY, CDR2 FYNNEI. The CDR3 spells CASTYADTQYF. The CDR3 region has the DNA TGTGCCAGCACTTACGCGGATACGCAGTATTTT. Complete variable domain (other parts from reference TRBV2 and TRBJ2-3): EPEVTQTPSHQVTQMGQEVILRCVPISNHLYFYWYRQILGQKVEFLVSFYNNEISEKSEIFDDQFSVERPDGSNFTLKIRSTKLEDSAMYFCASTYADTQYFGPGTRLTVL.

The chain uses TRBV3-1 and TRBJ2-1; 11 bases match TRBD2. The CDR3 covers 16 residues. The germline V gene has CDR1 LGHDT and CDR2 YNNKEL (reference sequence). The ends lost 5 bases at V and 9 bases at J; junction bases unmatched: 12. CDR3 DNA sequence: TGTGCCAGCAGCGATCTAGCGGGGGGTCCTTTTGCTGAGCAGTTCTTC. This translates into CASSDLAGGPFAEQFF.

This clonotype came up a few times. The genes are TRBV7-8 and TRBJ1-1; 7 bases are shared with TRBD1. This CDR3 has 13 residues. Trimming took 5 bases from V and 9 from J; bases not matched to a gene: 9. CDR1 and CDR2 (germline): SGHVS, FQNEAQ. As DNA, the CDR3 is TGTGCCAGCAGCCCCAGGGACAGTAGGAAAGCTTTCTTT. Its protein product is CASSPRDSRKAFF.

The rearrangement joins TRBV15 to TRBJ1-1; D is undetermined. The V gene's germline CDR1 is LNHNV and CDR2 YYDKDF (reference sequence). The CDR3 runs 13 residues. Trimming took off 4 bases at V and 5 bases at J, with 11 bases between the two ends. The CDR3 here is CATSTSWETEAFF. CDR3 in DNA: TGTGCCACCAGCACCTCTTGGGAGACTGAAGCTTTCTTT.

This clonotype showed up many times. The chain combines TRBV2 with TRBJ1-5, with TRBD1 matching 7 bases. V dropped 3 bases and J dropped 14; count of bases not matched to a gene: 10. CDR1 and CDR2 (germline): SNHLY, FYNNEI. This CDR3 comprises 13 residues. The CDR3 DNA sequence: TGTGCCAGCAGTGAGACAGGGACTCCTAAGGAGCATTTT. Its protein is CASSETGTPKEHF. The whole variable domain, filled in from reference TRBV2 and TRBJ1-5, reads EPEVTQTPSHQVTQMGQEVILRCVPISNHLYFYWYRQILGQKVEFLVSFYNNEISEKSEIFDDQFSVERPDGSNFTLKIRSTKLEDSAMYFCASSETGTPKEHFGDGTRLSIL.

This clonotype was observed at least ten times. CDR3 sequence reads: CASSLGWQDGYTF. DNA of the CDR3: TGTGCCAGCAGTTTAGGGTGGCAGGATGGCTACACCTTC. V usage is TRBV28 and J usage is TRBJ1-2; D is undetermined. CDR1 and CDR2 from the germline V gene are MDHEN and SYDVKM. This CDR3 is built from 13 residues. V gave up 2 bases and J gave up 6 bases, with 10 bases separating them.

The CDR3 DNA follows: TGTGCCATCAGTGAGAGTCAGGGGAGGCGGGCCGGTCTTAATGAGCAGTTCTTC. Translating it yields CAISESQGRRAGLNEQFF. The rearrangement joins TRBV10-3 to TRBJ2-1; D might be TRBD1 or TRBD2, each matching 6 bases. Germline CDR1 reads ENHRY; CDR2 reads SYGVKD. V dropped 2 bases and J dropped 7 bases, with 24 bases sitting between them. The length of the CDR3 is 18 residues.

The genes are TRBV12-3 or TRBV12-4 and TRBJ2-1; D might be TRBD1 or TRBD2, each matching 5 bases. The ends were cut back, 9 bases at V and 4 bases at J, with 19 bases in the middle. CDR3 size: 15 residues. The CDR3: CASTPGMRGYNEQFF. Here the CDR3 DNA reads TGTGCCAGTACGCCTGGCATGAGGGGATACAATGAGCAGTTCTTC.

The chain has TRBV4-3 and TRBJ1-1, with 7 bases matching TRBD1. CDR1 is LGHNA, CDR2 YSLEER, per germline. This CDR3 has 14 residues. V was pared by 5 bases and J by 3 bases, with 6 bases of the junction left unmatched. CDR3 sequence reads: CASSGGQVYTEAFF. The DNA for the CDR3 is TGCGCCAGCAGCGGCGGACAGGTCTACACTGAAGCTTTCTTT.

The CDR3 reads CASRFSGGEQFF. DNA of the CDR3: TGTGCCAGCAGATTTAGCGGGGGAGAGCAGTTCTTC. This sequence joins TRBV12-3 or TRBV12-4 and TRBJ2-1, with 9 bases aligning to TRBD2. The CDR3 length is 12 residues. V gave up 6 bases and J gave up 10 bases; unmatched junction bases: 4.

J is TRBJ2-4 and V is TRBV30; the D gene is possibly TRBD1 (6 bases). The germline CDR1 and CDR2 sequences are GTSNPN and SVGIG (reference sequence). V lost 5 bases and J 0 bases, leaving 11 bases between the germline ends. The CDR3 spans 14 residues. The CDR3: CAWGTGLAKNIQYF. The DNA of the CDR3 is TGTGCCTGGGGTACAGGGTTAGCCAAAAACATTCAGTACTTC.

This clonotype was found a few times. The V and J genes are TRBV29-1 and TRBJ2-3; D remains ambiguous. Germline assignment: CDR1 SQVTM and CDR2 ANQGSEA. V lost 0 bases to trimming and J lost 7 bases, with 17 bases between them. The CDR3 consists of 15 residues. The CDR3 DNA reads TGCAGCGTTGAAGAAAATGTGCTAGAAGGAAATACGCAGTATTTT. Its protein product is CSVEENVLEGNTQYF.

This clonotype was recorded a few times. V and J are TRBV5-6 and TRBJ2-1, with D unclear. Germline values: CDR1 SGHDT, CDR2 YYEEEE. Trimming stripped 5 bases from V and 5 bases from J, with 11 bases between. CDR3 size: 13 residues. CDR3 sequence (DNA): TGTGCCAGCAGTTACCCGAACCACAATGAGCAGTTCTTC. Protein: CASSYPNHNEQFF.

V is TRBV7-3 and J is TRBJ2-3; 7 bases align to TRBD1. CDR3 length: 21 amino acids. Germline trimming cut 1 base from V and 1 base from J; bases unmatched to any gene: 20. From germline, CDR1 is SGHTA and CDR2 FQGTGA. CDR3: CASSLNIALKKSGGGTDTQYF. CDR3 nucleotide sequence: TGTGCCAGCAGCTTAAACATCGCCCTGAAGAAGTCAGGGGGTGGCACAGATACGCAGTATTTT.

The chain uses TRBV7-9 and TRBJ2-7; D call uncertain. V was shortened by 4 bases and J by 4 bases, with 8 bases between the two germline ends. Germline V gene lookup returns CDR1 SEHNR and CDR2 FQNEAQ (reference sequence). This CDR3 is 12 amino acids long. The CDR3 loop is CASSSHLYEQYF. In nucleotides, the CDR3 is TGTGCCAGCAGCTCCCACCTTTACGAGCAGTACTTC.

In its sample, this clonotype was seen a few times. This chain links TRBV4-1 with TRBJ2-1, with D unresolved. Germline V lookup: CDR1 MGHRA, CDR2 YSYEKL. Trimming removed 0 bases from V and 3 bases from J, with 12 bases in between. This CDR3 spans 16 amino acids. For the CDR3, the DNA is TGCGCCAGCAGCCAAGATGGCACCAGAAGCTACAATGAGCAGTTCTTC. Its protein is CASSQDGTRSYNEQFF.

The V call is TRBV4-3, the J call TRBJ1-5; possible D gene TRBD1, 5 bases. The V gene's germline CDR1 is LGHNA and CDR2 YSLEER. The CDR3 is 18 residues long. The ends were cut back, 0 bases at V and 0 bases at J, with 15 bases in the middle. The CDR3 sequence is CASSQDQGAGYSNQPQHF. CDR3 nucleotides: TGCGCCAGCAGCCAAGATCAAGGGGCAGGGTATAGCAATCAGCCCCAGCATTTT.

This clonotype was seen a handful of times. The chain combines TRBV12-3 or TRBV12-4 with TRBJ2-7, with TRBD1 identical over 10 bases. Trimming removed 6 bases from V and 0 bases from J; junction bases left unmatched: 8. This CDR3 has 16 residues. The CDR3 sequence is CASRSTGTGDSYEQYF. Here the CDR3 DNA reads TGTGCCAGCAGATCTACCGGGACAGGGGACTCCTACGAGCAGTACTTC.